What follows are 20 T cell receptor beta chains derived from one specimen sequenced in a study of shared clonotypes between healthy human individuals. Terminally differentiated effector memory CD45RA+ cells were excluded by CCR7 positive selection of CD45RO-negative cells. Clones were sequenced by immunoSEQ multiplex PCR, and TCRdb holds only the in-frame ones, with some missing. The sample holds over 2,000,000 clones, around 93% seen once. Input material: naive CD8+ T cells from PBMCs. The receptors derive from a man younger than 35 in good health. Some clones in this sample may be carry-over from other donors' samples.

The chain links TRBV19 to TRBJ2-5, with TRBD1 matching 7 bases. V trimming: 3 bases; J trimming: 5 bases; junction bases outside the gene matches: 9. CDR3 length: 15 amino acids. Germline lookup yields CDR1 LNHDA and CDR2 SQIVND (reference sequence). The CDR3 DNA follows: TGTGCCAGTAGTATCCGGGACAGAGTGGGGGAGACCCAGTACTTC. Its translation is CASSIRDRVGETQYF. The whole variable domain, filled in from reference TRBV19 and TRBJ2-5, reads DGGITQSPKYLFRKEGQNVTLSCEQNLNHDAMYWYRQDPGQGLRLIYYSQIVNDFQKGDIAEGYSVSREKKESFPLTVTSAQKNPTAFYLCASSIRDRVGETQYFGPGTRLLVL.

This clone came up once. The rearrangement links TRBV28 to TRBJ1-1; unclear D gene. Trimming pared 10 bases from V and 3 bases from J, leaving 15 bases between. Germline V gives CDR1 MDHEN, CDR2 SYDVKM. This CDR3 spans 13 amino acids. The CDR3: CATRAASYTEAFF. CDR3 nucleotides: TGTGCCACCAGAGCAGCATCTTACACTGAAGCTTTCTTT.

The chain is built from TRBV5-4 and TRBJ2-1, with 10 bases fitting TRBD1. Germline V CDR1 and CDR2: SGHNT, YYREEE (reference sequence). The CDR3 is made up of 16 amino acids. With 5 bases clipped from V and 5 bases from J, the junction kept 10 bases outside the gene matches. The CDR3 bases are TGTGCCAGCAGAGTCCTACCGGGACAGGGGCACAATGAGCAGTTCTTC. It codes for CASRVLPGQGHNEQFF. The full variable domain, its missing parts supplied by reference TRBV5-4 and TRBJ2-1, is ETGVTQSPTHLIKTRGQQVTLRCSSQSGHNTVSWYQQALGQGPQFIFQYYREEENGRGNFPPRFSGLQFPNYSSELNVNALELDDSALYLCASRVLPGQGHNEQFFGPGTRLTVL.

CDR3 DNA: TGTGCCAGCAGTCCATGGACTAGCGGGAGCTCCTACAATGAGCAGTTCTTC. Translated, it gives CASSPWTSGSSYNEQFF. The chain links TRBV28 to TRBJ2-1; 13 nucleotides agree with TRBD2. The germline gives CDR1 MDHEN, CDR2 SYDVKM. The V and J ends lost 5 bases and 0 bases, in that order; junction bases with no gene match: 4. This CDR3 is 17 amino acids long. Filled out from reference TRBV28 and TRBJ2-1, the complete variable domain reads DVKVTQSSRYLVKRTGEKVFLECVQDMDHENMFWYRQDPGLGLRLIYFSYDVKMKEKGDIPEGYSVSREKKERFSLILESASTNQTSMYLCASSPWTSGSSYNEQFFGPGTRLTVL.

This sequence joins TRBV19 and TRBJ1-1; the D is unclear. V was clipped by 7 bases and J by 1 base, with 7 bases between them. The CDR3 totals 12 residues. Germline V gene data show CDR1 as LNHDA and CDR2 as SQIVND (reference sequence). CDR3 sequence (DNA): TGTGCCAGTAATGGGGAGAACACTGAAGCTTTCTTT. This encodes CASNGENTEAFF.

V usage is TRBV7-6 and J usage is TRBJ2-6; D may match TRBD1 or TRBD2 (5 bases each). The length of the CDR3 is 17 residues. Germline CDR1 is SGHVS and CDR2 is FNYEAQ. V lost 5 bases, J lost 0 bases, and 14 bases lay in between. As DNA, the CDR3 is TGTGCCAGCAGCCCTAGCCCAGGGAGCTCTGGGGCCAACGTCCTGACTTTC. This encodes CASSPSPGSSGANVLTF.

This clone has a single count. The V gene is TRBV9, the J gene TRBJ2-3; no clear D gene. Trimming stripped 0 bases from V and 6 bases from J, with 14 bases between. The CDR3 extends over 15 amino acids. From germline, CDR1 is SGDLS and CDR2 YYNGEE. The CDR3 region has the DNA TGTGCCAGCAGCGTAGCGGGTGGAGAGTTGGATACGCAGTATTTT. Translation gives CASSVAGGELDTQYF.

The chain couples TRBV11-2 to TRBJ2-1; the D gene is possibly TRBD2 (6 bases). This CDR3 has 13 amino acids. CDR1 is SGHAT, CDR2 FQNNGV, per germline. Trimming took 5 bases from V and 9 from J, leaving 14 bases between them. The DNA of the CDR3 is TGTGCCAGCAGCCCAGGGACTCCGTCTGAGCAGTTCTTC. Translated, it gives CASSPGTPSEQFF.

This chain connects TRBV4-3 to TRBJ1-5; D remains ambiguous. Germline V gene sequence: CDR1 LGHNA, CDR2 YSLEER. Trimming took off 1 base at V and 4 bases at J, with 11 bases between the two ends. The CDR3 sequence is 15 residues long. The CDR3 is CASSQVWPVNQPQHF. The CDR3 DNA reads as TGCGCCAGCAGCCAAGTTTGGCCAGTGAATCAGCCCCAGCATTTT.

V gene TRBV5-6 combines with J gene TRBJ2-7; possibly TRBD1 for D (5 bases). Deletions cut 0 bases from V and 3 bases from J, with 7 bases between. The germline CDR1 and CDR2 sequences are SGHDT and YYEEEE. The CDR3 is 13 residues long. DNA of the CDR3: TGTGCCAGCAGCTTGGACCAGGGCTACGAGCAGTACTTC. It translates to CASSLDQGYEQYF.

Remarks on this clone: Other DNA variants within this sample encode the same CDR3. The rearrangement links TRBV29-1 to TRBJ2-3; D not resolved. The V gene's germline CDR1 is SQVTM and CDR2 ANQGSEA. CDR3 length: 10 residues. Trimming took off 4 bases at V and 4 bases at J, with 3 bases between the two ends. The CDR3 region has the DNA TGCAGCGTTGTGTCAGATACGCAGTATTTT. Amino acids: CSVVSDTQYF.

CDR3 sequence reads: CASSRTHPRRARGNEQFF. CDR3 sequence (DNA): TGCGCCAGCAGCCGTACACATCCTCGGCGGGCCAGGGGCAATGAGCAGTTCTTC. The chain recombines TRBV4-3 with TRBJ2-1, with D perhaps matching TRBD1 (6 bases). V was trimmed by 4 bases and J by 6 bases, leaving 25 bases between them. The CDR3 consists of 18 residues. Germline lookup yields CDR1 LGHNA and CDR2 YSLEER.

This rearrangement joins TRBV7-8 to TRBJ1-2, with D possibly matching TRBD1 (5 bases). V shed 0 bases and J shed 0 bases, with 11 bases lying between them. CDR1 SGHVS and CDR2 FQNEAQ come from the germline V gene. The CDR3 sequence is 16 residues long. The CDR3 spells CASSLALTVANYGYTF. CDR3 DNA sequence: TGTGCCAGCAGCTTAGCTCTGACAGTAGCTAACTATGGCTACACCTTC.

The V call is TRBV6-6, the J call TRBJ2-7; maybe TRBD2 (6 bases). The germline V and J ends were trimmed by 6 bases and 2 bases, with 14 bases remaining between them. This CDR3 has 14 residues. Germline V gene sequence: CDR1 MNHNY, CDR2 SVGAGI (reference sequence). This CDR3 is CASSPRDLTYEQYF. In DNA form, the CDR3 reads TGTGCCAGCAGCCCACGGGACTTGACCTACGAGCAGTACTTC.

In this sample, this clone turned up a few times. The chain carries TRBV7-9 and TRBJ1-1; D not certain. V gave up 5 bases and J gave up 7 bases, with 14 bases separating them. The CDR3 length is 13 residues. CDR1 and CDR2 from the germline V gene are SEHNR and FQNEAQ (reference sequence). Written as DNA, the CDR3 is TGTGCCAGCAGCCCGGACGGGAATGTTGAAGCTTTCTTT. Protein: CASSPDGNVEAFF.

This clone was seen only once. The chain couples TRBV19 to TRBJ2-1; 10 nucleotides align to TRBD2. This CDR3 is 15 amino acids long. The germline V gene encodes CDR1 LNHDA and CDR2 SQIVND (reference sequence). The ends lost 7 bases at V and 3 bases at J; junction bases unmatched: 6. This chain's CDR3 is CASIKTSGHYNEQFF. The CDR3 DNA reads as TGTGCCAGTATTAAGACTAGCGGGCACTACAATGAGCAGTTCTTC.

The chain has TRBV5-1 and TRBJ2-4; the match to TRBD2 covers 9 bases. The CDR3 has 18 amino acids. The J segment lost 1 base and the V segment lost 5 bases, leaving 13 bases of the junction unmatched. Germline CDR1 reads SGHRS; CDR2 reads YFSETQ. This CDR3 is CASRSQAGGPGAKNIQYF. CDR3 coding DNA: TGCGCCAGCAGATCTCAGGCGGGAGGGCCTGGGGCCAAAAACATTCAGTACTTC.

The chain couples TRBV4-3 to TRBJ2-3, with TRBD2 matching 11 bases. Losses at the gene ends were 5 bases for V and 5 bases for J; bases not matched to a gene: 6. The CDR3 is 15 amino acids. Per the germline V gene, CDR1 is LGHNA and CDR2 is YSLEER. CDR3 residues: CASSLGTSGGDTQYF. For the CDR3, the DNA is TGCGCCAGCAGCTTGGGGACTAGCGGAGGAGATACGCAGTATTTT.

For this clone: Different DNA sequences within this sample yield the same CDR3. CDR3 sequence (DNA): TGTGCCAGTAGTATAGTCCCCGGGGCCAAAAACATTCAGTACTTC. Protein: CASSIVPGAKNIQYF. This chain uses TRBV19 with TRBJ2-4, with no clear D. The CDR3 spans 15 residues. Trimming removed 1 base at V and 1 base at J, with 8 bases between. Germline V gene data show CDR1 as LNHDA and CDR2 as SQIVND (reference sequence).

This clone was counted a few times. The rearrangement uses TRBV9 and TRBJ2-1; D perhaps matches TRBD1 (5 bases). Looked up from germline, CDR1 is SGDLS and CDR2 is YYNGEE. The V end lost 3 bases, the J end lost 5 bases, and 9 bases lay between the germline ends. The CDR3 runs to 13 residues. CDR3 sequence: CASSAGRDNEQFF. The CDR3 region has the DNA TGTGCCAGCAGCGCTGGCAGGGACAATGAGCAGTTCTTC.